One and the same sample provided the 14 T cell receptor beta chains below, sequenced in a study of T cells after yellow fever vaccination. TCRdb used MiXCR to reprocess the 5' RACE reads, holding one entry per CDR3 protein. The data hold roughly 320,000 distinct CDR3 sequences, with roughly 10% observed a single time. The material was CD4+ T cells sorted from PBMCs, obtained 45 days after the yellow fever booster vaccination. Every receptor here comes from a man in his late teens or twenties who received the YFV17D yellow fever vaccine.

The rearrangement joins TRBV7-9 to TRBJ1-1, with TRBD1 identical over 7 bases. Germline trimming cut 5 bases from V and 0 bases from J; bases unmatched to any gene: 9. CDR1 and CDR2 (germline): SEHNR, FQNEAQ (reference sequence). This CDR3 is built from 16 residues. The CDR3, as DNA: TGTGCCAGCAGCCGGGACAGAAACTACATGAACACTGAAGCTTTCTTT. Translation gives CASSRDRNYMNTEAFF.

The rearrangement links TRBV10-3 to TRBJ2-2; D unresolved. CDR1 and CDR2 from the germline V gene are ENHRY and SYGVKD. V was clipped by 6 bases and J by 5 bases, with 13 bases between them. This CDR3 contains 14 residues. CDR3 coding DNA: TGTGCCATCAGCCCCCCTGAAGGGACCGGGGAGCTGTTTTTT. Amino acids: CAISPPEGTGELFF.

V usage is TRBV12-3 or TRBV12-4 and J usage is TRBJ2-3, with TRBD2 matching 11 bases. Germline trimming cut 6 bases from V and 1 base from J; bases unmatched to any gene: 3. This CDR3 region has 15 residues. The chain's CDR3 is CASSRGLAGTDTQYF. The CDR3 DNA reads as TGTGCCAGCAGCCGGGGACTAGCGGGCACAGATACGCAGTATTTT.

This clonotype has a count of ten or more. The chain recombines TRBV6-1 with TRBJ2-3; TRBD1 aligns across 7 bases. Germline V gene data show CDR1 as MNHNS and CDR2 as SASEGT. V was clipped by 6 bases and J by 4 bases; unmatched bases: 10. The CDR3 is 15 residues long. For the CDR3, the DNA is TGTGCCAGCAGCCAACAGGGGTTGACGGCAGATACGCAGTATTTT. Residues: CASSQQGLTADTQYF.

The sample holds a few counts of this clonotype. This chain connects TRBV20-1 to TRBJ1-5; D is ambiguous. Germline V gene lookup returns CDR1 DFQATT and CDR2 SNEGSKA (reference sequence). V lost 3 bases, J lost 6 bases, and 12 bases lay in between. There are 13 residues in the CDR3. The CDR3 DNA reads as TGCAGTGCTAGTCATGATGCGAGTCAGCCCCAGCATTTT. This translates into CSASHDASQPQHF.

There are a few counts of this clonotype. This chain uses TRBV7-6 with TRBJ2-5; D is uncertain. With 0 bases removed from V and 7 bases from J, the gap between germline ends came to 15 bases. The CDR3 runs 15 residues. Germline CDR1 and CDR2: SGHVS and FNYEAQ. The CDR3 nucleotides read TGTGCCAGCAGCTTAGCCCCTAATGCGTTTGTGACCCAGTACTTC. Its protein product is CASSLAPNAFVTQYF. The full variable domain, with the rest looked up from reference TRBV7-6 and TRBJ2-5, is GAGVSQSPRYKVTKRGQDVALRCDPISGHVSLYWYRQALGQGPEFLTYFNYEAQQDKSGLPNDRFSAERPEGSISTLTIQRTEQRDSAMYRCASSLAPNAFVTQYFGPGTRLLVL.

This clonotype was recorded a few times. This chain links TRBV7-6 with TRBJ2-4; D gene uncertain. The CDR3 extends over 15 amino acids. V lost 5 bases and J lost 1, with 12 bases in between. Germline V lookup: CDR1 SGHVS, CDR2 FNYEAQ. CDR3 bases: TGTGCCAGCAGCCCCACGTTTGGGGCCAAAAACATTCAGTACTTC. It encodes CASSPTFGAKNIQYF.

CDR3 residues: CASSPVRANYGYTF. The CDR3, as DNA: TGTGCCAGCAGTCCGGTCAGGGCCAACTATGGCTACACCTTC. The rearrangement joins TRBV28 to TRBJ1-2; TRBD1 is a possible D gene (5 bases). CDR1 is MDHEN, CDR2 SYDVKM, per germline. The CDR3 is made up of 14 amino acids. The germline V and J ends were trimmed by 5 bases and 2 bases, with 12 bases remaining between them.

This chain links TRBV2 with TRBJ1-5, with 7 bases fitting TRBD1. The germline V gene encodes CDR1 SNHLY and CDR2 FYNNEI. The CDR3 covers 14 residues. Losses at the gene ends were 7 bases for V and 4 bases for J; bases not matched to a gene: 7. The CDR3 sequence is CASNPGTVNQPQHF. In DNA form, the CDR3 reads TGTGCCAGCAACCCCGGGACAGTTAATCAGCCCCAGCATTTT.

The CDR3 nucleotides read TGCGCCAGCAGCTCGTTACAGGGTTCCTCTCAGGAGCAGTACTTC. Translating gives CASSSLQGSSQEQYF. The chain couples TRBV5-1 to TRBJ2-7; tentatively, D is TRBD1 (6 bases). Trimming shortened V by 3 bases and J by 7 bases, and 20 bases separated the two germline ends. Germline V gene lookup returns CDR1 SGHRS and CDR2 YFSETQ. The CDR3 is 15 amino acids.

This clonotype was picked up many times. The chain combines TRBV7-2 with TRBJ2-4, with D unclear. CDR1 is SGHTA, CDR2 FQGNSA, per germline. Trimming shortened V by 3 bases and J by 5 bases, and 8 bases separated the two germline ends. The CDR3 contains 13 residues. CDR3 loop: CASSFSLENIQYF. CDR3 bases: TGTGCCAGCAGCTTCAGCTTAGAAAACATTCAGTACTTC.

This clonotype was counted between two and nine times. The chain carries TRBV2 and TRBJ1-1, with 9 bases that match TRBD1. Trimming took 6 bases from V and 6 from J; bases not matched to a gene: 8. CDR1 is SNHLY, CDR2 FYNNEI, per germline. CDR3 size: 14 residues. Here the CDR3 reads CASREDRGWAEAFF. The CDR3, as DNA: TGTGCCAGCAGAGAGGACAGGGGATGGGCTGAAGCTTTCTTT. Looking up the rest from reference TRBV2 and TRBJ1-1 gives the full variable domain: EPEVTQTPSHQVTQMGQEVILRCVPISNHLYFYWYRQILGQKVEFLVSFYNNEISEKSEIFDDQFSVERPDGSNFTLKIRSTKLEDSAMYFCASREDRGWAEAFFGQGTRLTVV.

The rearrangement joins TRBV30 to TRBJ2-1; 12 bases are a match to TRBD2. The CDR3 extends over 15 amino acids. The germline V gene has CDR1 GTSNPN and CDR2 SVGIG (reference sequence). After removal of 1 base from V and 6 bases from J, the junction contained 4 bases not matched to a gene. The CDR3 reads CAWSDGLAGSNEQFF. The DNA for the CDR3 is TGTGCCTGGAGTGACGGACTAGCGGGGTCCAATGAGCAGTTCTTC.

The V call is TRBV5-1, the J call TRBJ1-2; D not resolved. The CDR3 extends over 14 amino acids. The V end lost 2 bases, the J end lost 4 bases, and 12 bases lay between the germline ends. Germline assignment: CDR1 SGHRS and CDR2 YFSETQ. CDR3 loop: CASSFSETVYGYTF. CDR3 bases: TGCGCCAGCAGCTTTTCGGAAACAGTCTATGGCTACACCTTC.